This T cell receptor beta chain appears in the sequencing data of a study of Ad26.COV2.S vaccination and SARS-CoV-2 variants. The overall study: Doses of Ad26.COV2.S were injected into muscle once or twice, 56 days apart. Regarding the study as a whole: Vaccine recipients and placebo recipients showed similar non-spike TCR breadth. Vaccinees reportedly had broad spike-specific CD8+ and CD4+ T cell responses. Ad26.COV2.S recipients had broader spike-specific TCRs (P = 0.0014).

Remarks on this clone: The antigen remains unidentified.

CDR3 length: 14 residues. V lost 4 bases, J lost 4 bases, and 14 bases lay in between. Per the germline V gene, CDR1 is SGDLS and CDR2 is YYNGEE. Using immunoSEQ multiplex PCR, the repertoire was profiled, and TCRdb retains in-frame clones only, with some absent. Of 300,000 to 350,000 clones in the sample, roughly 91% are singletons; the top ten hold 5%. Treatment specified: 19 received Ad26.COV2.S at low or high dose, single or two shots; a few received placebo; per-sample allocation not given. Following the first vaccine or placebo injection, samples were taken on day 63. V and J are TRBV9 and TRBJ2-5; D possibly matches TRBD1 or TRBD2 (6 bases each). The sample in question was peripheral blood, obtained in a trial of Ad26.COV2.S vaccine versus placebo. The sequence was obtained from a person between 18 and 65 years old who received the Ad26.COV2.S COVID-19 vaccine or a placebo. This CDR3 reads CASSRGTIRETQYF. CDR3 sequence (DNA): TGTGCCAGCAGCCGCGGGACAATCCGAGAGACCCAGTACTTC.